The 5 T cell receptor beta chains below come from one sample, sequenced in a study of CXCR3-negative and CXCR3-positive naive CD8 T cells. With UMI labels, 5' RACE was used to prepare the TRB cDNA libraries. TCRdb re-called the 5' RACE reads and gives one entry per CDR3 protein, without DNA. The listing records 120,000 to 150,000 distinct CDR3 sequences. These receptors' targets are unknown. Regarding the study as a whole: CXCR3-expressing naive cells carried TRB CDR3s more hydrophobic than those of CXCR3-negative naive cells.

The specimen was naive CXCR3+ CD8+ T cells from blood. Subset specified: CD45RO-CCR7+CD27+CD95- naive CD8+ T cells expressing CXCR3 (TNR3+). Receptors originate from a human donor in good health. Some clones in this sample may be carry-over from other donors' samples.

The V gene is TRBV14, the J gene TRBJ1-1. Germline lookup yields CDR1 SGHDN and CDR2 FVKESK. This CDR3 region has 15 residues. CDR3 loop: CASSQDRIVIPEAFF.

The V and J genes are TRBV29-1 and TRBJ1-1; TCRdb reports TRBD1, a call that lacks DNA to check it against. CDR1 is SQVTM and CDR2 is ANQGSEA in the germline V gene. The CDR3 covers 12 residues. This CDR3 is CSVETGNTEAFF.

CDR3 loop: CAWIPNWTGSLEQYF. The genes are TRBV30 and TRBJ2-7; the D call from TCRdb, TRBD1, cannot be confirmed without DNA. This CDR3 region has 15 residues. In germline, CDR1 is GTSNPN, CDR2 SVGIG (reference sequence).

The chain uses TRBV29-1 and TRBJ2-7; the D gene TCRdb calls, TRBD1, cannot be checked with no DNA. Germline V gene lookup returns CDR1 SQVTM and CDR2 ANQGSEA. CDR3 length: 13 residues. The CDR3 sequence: CSVEVPGAYEQYF.

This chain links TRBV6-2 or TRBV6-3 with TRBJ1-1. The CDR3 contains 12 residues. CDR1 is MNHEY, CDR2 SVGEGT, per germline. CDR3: CASSYMFTEAFF.